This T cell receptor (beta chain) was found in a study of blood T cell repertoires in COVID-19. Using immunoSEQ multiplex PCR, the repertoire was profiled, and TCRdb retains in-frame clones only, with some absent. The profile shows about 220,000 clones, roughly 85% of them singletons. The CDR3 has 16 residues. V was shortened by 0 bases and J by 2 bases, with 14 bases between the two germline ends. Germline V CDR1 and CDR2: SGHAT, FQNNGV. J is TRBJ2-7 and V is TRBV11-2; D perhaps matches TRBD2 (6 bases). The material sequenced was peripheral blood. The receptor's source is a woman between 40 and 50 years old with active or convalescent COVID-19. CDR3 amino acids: CASSLDQGSGTYEQYF. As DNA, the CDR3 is TGTGCCAGCAGCTTAGATCAGGGTAGCGGAACCTACGAGCAGTACTTC.